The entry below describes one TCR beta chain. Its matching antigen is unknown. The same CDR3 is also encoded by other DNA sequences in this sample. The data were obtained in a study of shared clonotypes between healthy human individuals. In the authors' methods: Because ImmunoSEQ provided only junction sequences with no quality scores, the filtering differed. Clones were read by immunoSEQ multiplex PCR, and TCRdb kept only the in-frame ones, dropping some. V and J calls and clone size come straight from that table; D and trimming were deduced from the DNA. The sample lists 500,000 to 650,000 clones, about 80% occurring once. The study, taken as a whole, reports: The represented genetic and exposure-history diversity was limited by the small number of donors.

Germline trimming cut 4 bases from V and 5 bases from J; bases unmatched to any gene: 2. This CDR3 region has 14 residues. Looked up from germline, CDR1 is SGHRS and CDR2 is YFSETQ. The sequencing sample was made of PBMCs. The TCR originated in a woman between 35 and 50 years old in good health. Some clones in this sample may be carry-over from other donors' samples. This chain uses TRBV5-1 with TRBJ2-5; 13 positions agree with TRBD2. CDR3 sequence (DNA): TGCGCCAGCAGCGCGGGACTAGCGGGGGAGACCCAGTACTTC. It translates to CASSAGLAGETQYF.